These 30 T cell receptor beta chains were sequenced from one sample in a study of untreated major depressive disorder. Clones were read by immunoSEQ multiplex PCR, and TCRdb kept only the in-frame ones, dropping some. Found here are 15,000 to 20,000 clones, approximately 81% of them singletons; the top ten hold approximately 0.86%. The sequenced sample consisted of CD4+ T cells from PBMCs. Receptor source: a woman between 25 and 40 years old in good health.

This clone was counted a few times. The genes are TRBV2 and TRBJ1-1; 7 bases are a match to TRBD1. This CDR3 is 14 amino acids long. In germline, CDR1 is SNHLY, CDR2 FYNNEI. Trimming took 6 bases from V and 4 from J; bases not matched to a gene: 8. The CDR3 DNA sequence: TGTGCCAGCAGGGCGACAGGGTTGAGCACTGAAGCTTTCTTT. Translation gives CASRATGLSTEAFF.

The chain joins TRBV2 to TRBJ2-2; 8 bases agree with TRBD2. Germline loops: CDR1 SNHLY, CDR2 FYNNEI. The CDR3 extends over 12 amino acids. J gave up 9 bases and V 6 bases, and 3 bases lay outside the gene matches. The CDR3 sequence: CASSGGGRELFF. In nucleotides, the CDR3 is TGTGCCAGCAGCGGGGGGGGACGGGAGCTGTTTTTT. The entire variable domain, with the rest obtained from reference TRBV2 and TRBJ2-2, is as follows: EPEVTQTPSHQVTQMGQEVILRCVPISNHLYFYWYRQILGQKVEFLVSFYNNEISEKSEIFDDQFSVERPDGSNFTLKIRSTKLEDSAMYFCASSGGGRELFFGEGSRLTVL.

The V and J genes are TRBV19 and TRBJ2-2; 7 positions agree with TRBD1. The CDR3 loop spans 15 amino acids. Germline CDR1 reads LNHDA; CDR2 reads SQIVND (reference sequence). V lost 7 bases, J lost 5 bases, and 10 bases stayed unmatched. The DNA for the CDR3 is TGTGCCAGTAACCCCTGGACAGGCGGTACCGGGGAGCTGTTTTTT. Translated, it gives CASNPWTGGTGELFF.

This clone has a single count. The chain links TRBV9 to TRBJ2-3; TRBD2 agrees at 9 bases. The CDR3 consists of 16 residues. V lost 1 base, J lost 0 bases, and 3 bases stayed unmatched. CDR1 and CDR2 from the germline V gene are SGDLS and YYNGEE. The CDR3 DNA reads TGTGCCAGCAGCGTACGAGGGACTAGCAGCACAGATACGCAGTATTTT. It specifies CASSVRGTSSTDTQYF.

J is TRBJ1-1 and V is TRBV5-1; possibly TRBD1 for D (5 bases). The CDR3 sequence is 13 residues long. From germline, CDR1 is SGHRS and CDR2 YFSETQ. V was trimmed by 1 base and J by 6 bases, leaving 10 bases between them. The chain's CDR3 is CASSLRPGSEAFF. CDR3 sequence (DNA): TGCGCCAGCAGCTTGCGTCCAGGGTCTGAAGCTTTCTTT.

The chain links TRBV7-3 to TRBJ2-1, with D perhaps matching TRBD1 (6 bases). Germline CDR1 and CDR2: SGHTA and FQGTGA. The length of the CDR3 is 13 residues. The V and J ends lost 4 bases and 8 bases respectively, with 12 bases between them. This CDR3 is CASSSQGPYEQFF. The CDR3, as DNA: TGTGCCAGCAGCTCCCAGGGGCCATATGAGCAGTTCTTC.

V gene TRBV2 combines with J gene TRBJ2-5; the D gene is possibly TRBD2 (5 bases). The CDR3 consists of 14 residues. Germline values: CDR1 SNHLY, CDR2 FYNNEI. The V end was cut by 8 bases, the J end by 10 bases, with 23 bases between. The chain's CDR3 is CASYGILGQEVQYF. In nucleotides, the CDR3 is TGTGCCAGCTACGGGATACTAGGGCAGGAGGTCCAGTACTTC.

The genes are TRBV9 and TRBJ2-7; the match to TRBD1 covers 7 bases. This CDR3 contains 15 residues. Germline V gene lookup returns CDR1 SGDLS and CDR2 YYNGEE. V lost 0 bases to trimming and J lost 4 bases; unmatched junction nucleotides: 7. The CDR3 bases are TGTGCCAGCAGCGTAGCCTGGGGACAGACTTACGAGCAGTACTTC. Amino acid sequence: CASSVAWGQTYEQYF.

The V and J genes are TRBV30 and TRBJ2-2, with 8 bases aligning to TRBD2. V trimming: 2 bases; J trimming: 8 bases; junction bases outside the gene matches: 4. CDR1 GTSNPN and CDR2 SVGIG come from the germline V gene (reference sequence). CDR3 length equals 13 residues. Written as DNA, the CDR3 is TGTGCCTGGAGTCGCGGGAGGACTGGGGAGCTGTTTTTT. Protein: CAWSRGRTGELFF.

This rearrangement joins TRBV29-1 to TRBJ2-5; no reliable D call. Trimming removed 7 bases at V and 3 bases at J, with 6 bases between. This CDR3 is 10 amino acids long. The germline V gene has CDR1 SQVTM and CDR2 ANQGSEA. In DNA, the CDR3 is TGCAGCGGGGGAAAAGAGACCCAGTACTTC. Its protein product is CSGGKETQYF.

The chain is built from TRBV2 and TRBJ2-7; D is perhaps TRBD2 (5 bases). This CDR3 comprises 12 residues. Trimming pared 7 bases from V and 0 bases from J, leaving 7 bases between. From germline, CDR1 is SNHLY and CDR2 FYNNEI. The CDR3, as DNA: TGTGCCAGCATGGGGAGCTCCTACGAGCAGTACTTC. Translating gives CASMGSSYEQYF.

The genes are TRBV7-3 and TRBJ2-7, with TRBD1 matching 9 bases. Unmatched junction bases numbered 4, after V lost 2 bases and J lost 5 bases. Germline V lookup: CDR1 SGHTA, CDR2 FQGTGA. The CDR3 length is 14 residues. The CDR3 is CASSLGGQGNEQYF. The CDR3, as DNA: TGTGCCAGCAGCTTAGGGGGACAGGGTAACGAGCAGTACTTC.

In its sample, this clone was seen once. The genes are TRBV30 and TRBJ1-2; unclear D gene. Germline V gene lookup returns CDR1 GTSNPN and CDR2 SVGIG (reference sequence). The CDR3 extends over 13 amino acids. Deletions cut 4 bases from V and 2 bases from J, with 11 bases between. CDR3 residues: CAWNRNINYGYTF. The CDR3 DNA reads TGTGCCTGGAATCGGAATATCAACTATGGCTACACCTTC.

The chain couples TRBV11-2 to TRBJ2-1; either TRBD1 or TRBD2 may fit D (6 bases each). In germline, CDR1 is SGHAT, CDR2 FQNNGV. This CDR3 is built from 15 residues. Trimming pared 5 bases from V and 2 bases from J, leaving 13 bases between. The DNA for the CDR3 is TGTGCCAGCAGCCGGGAGAGGACAGCCTACAATGAGCAGTTCTTC. Protein: CASSRERTAYNEQFF.

This clone was counted once. The chain links TRBV11-2 to TRBJ1-3; D gene uncertain. The CDR3 covers 14 residues. The V gene lost 0 bases and the J gene lost 1 base, with 4 bases spanning the gap. Germline CDR1 reads SGHAT; CDR2 reads FQNNGV. The CDR3 sequence is CASSLEPSGNTIYF. DNA of the CDR3: TGTGCCAGCAGCTTAGAACCATCTGGAAACACCATATATTTT.

The gene calls are TRBV28 and TRBJ1-5; no firm D call. Germline V CDR1 and CDR2: MDHEN, SYDVKM. CDR3 length: 17 residues. The V end was cut by 7 bases, the J end by 0 bases, with 19 bases between. The CDR3 bases are TGTGCCAGCAACTTCCGGAGAGCGGACTATAGCAATCAGCCCCAGCATTTT. Residues: CASNFRRADYSNQPQHF.

The rearrangement links TRBV30 to TRBJ1-1; D might be TRBD1 (6 bases). The CDR3 spans 14 residues. The V end lost 2 bases, the J end lost 5 bases, and 15 bases lay between the germline ends. Looked up from germline, CDR1 is GTSNPN and CDR2 is SVGIG (reference sequence). The chain's CDR3 is CAWSTQTGRTEAFF. In nucleotides, the CDR3 is TGTGCCTGGAGTACACAAACAGGGAGAACTGAAGCTTTCTTT.

In its sample, this clone was seen once. The chain couples TRBV7-8 to TRBJ2-2; D unresolved. Trimming shortened V by 5 bases and J by 2 bases, and 12 bases separated the two germline ends. The CDR3 is 15 residues long. Germline V CDR1 and CDR2: SGHVS, FQNEAQ. The CDR3 loop reads CASSRAKQNTGELFF. For the CDR3, the DNA is TGTGCCAGCAGCAGGGCCAAACAAAACACCGGGGAGCTGTTTTTT.

This chain joins TRBV5-6 and TRBJ1-1; D perhaps matches TRBD1 (6 bases). The V and J ends lost 4 bases and 0 bases respectively, with 13 bases between them. The CDR3 spans 15 residues. Germline CDR1 and CDR2: SGHDT and YYEEEE. The CDR3 loop is CASSVHRVLNTEAFF. CDR3 DNA sequence: TGTGCCAGCAGCGTCCACAGGGTTCTGAACACTGAAGCTTTCTTT. The whole variable domain, remainder taken from reference TRBV5-6 and TRBJ1-1, is DAGVTQSPTHLIKTRGQQVTLRCSPKSGHDTVSWYQQALGQGPQFIFQYYEEEERQRGNFPDRFSGHQFPNYSSELNVNALLLGDSALYLCASSVHRVLNTEAFFGQGTRLTVV.

This chain connects TRBV27 to TRBJ2-7, with unresolved D. In germline, CDR1 is MNHEY, CDR2 SMNVEV (reference sequence). The V gene lost 5 bases and the J gene lost 2 bases, with 1 base spanning the gap. CDR3 length: 10 amino acids. CDR3 amino acids: CASSPYEQYF. DNA of the CDR3: TGTGCCAGCAGTCCCTACGAGCAGTACTTC.

This chain links TRBV2 with TRBJ2-5; no clear D. The CDR3 extends over 16 amino acids. CDR1 SNHLY and CDR2 FYNNEI come from the germline V gene. Deletions cut 6 bases from V and 2 bases from J, with 19 bases between. The CDR3 DNA follows: TGTGCCAGCAGATTGACGGTGACGGCCGCACAAGAGACCCAGTACTTC. It specifies CASRLTVTAAQETQYF.

The CDR3, as DNA: TGCGCCAGCAGCCAACTTACAGGGGATGGCCAAAACATTCAGTACTTC. Protein product: CASSQLTGDGQNIQYF. The chain joins TRBV4-1 to TRBJ2-4, with 7 bases that match TRBD1. The trim removed 2 bases at V and 5 bases at J, leaving 9 bases unmatched. This CDR3 contains 16 residues. CDR1 is MGHRA, CDR2 YSYEKL, per germline.

The genes are TRBV6-4 and TRBJ2-7; D possibly uses TRBD1 or TRBD2 (5 bases each). Trimming removed 10 bases from V and 3 bases from J, with 22 bases in between. The germline CDR1 and CDR2 sequences are MRHNA and SNTAGT. CDR3 length: 15 residues. The CDR3 DNA is TGTGCCAACATACCGGGGCCGGATCCTTGCTACGAGCAGTACTTC. Its protein product is CANIPGPDPCYEQYF.

This clone was seen a handful of times. The V and J genes are TRBV5-1 and TRBJ2-7; 8 bases line up with TRBD2. The V and J ends lost 0 bases and 2 bases, in that order; junction bases with no gene match: 4. The CDR3 totals 15 residues. CDR1 is SGHRS, CDR2 YFSETQ, per germline. CDR3 sequence reads: CASSLAGGFPYEQYF. CDR3 DNA sequence: TGCGCCAGCAGCTTGGCGGGAGGGTTCCCCTACGAGCAGTACTTC. Full variable domain (missing parts from reference TRBV5-1 and TRBJ2-7): KAGVTQTPRYLIKTRGQQVTLSCSPISGHRSVSWYQQTPGQGLQFLFEYFSETQRNKGNFPGRFSGRQFSNSRSEMNVSTLELGDSALYLCASSLAGGFPYEQYFGPGTRLTVT.

The chain employs TRBV19 and TRBJ2-1, with D tentatively TRBD2 (5 bases). Looked up from germline, CDR1 is LNHDA and CDR2 is SQIVND (reference sequence). The CDR3 loop spans 14 amino acids. Trimming took off 7 bases at V and 6 bases at J, with 16 bases between the two ends. The CDR3 sequence: CASMQIGEVNEQFF. CDR3 nucleotide sequence: TGTGCCAGTATGCAGATCGGGGAAGTCAATGAGCAGTTCTTC. Full variable domain (remainder filled in from reference TRBV19 and TRBJ2-1): DGGITQSPKYLFRKEGQNVTLSCEQNLNHDAMYWYRQDPGQGLRLIYYSQIVNDFQKGDIAEGYSVSREKKESFPLTVTSAQKNPTAFYLCASMQIGEVNEQFFGPGTRLTVL.

This clone came up once. This rearrangement joins TRBV9 to TRBJ2-5, with 9 bases lining up with TRBD2. Germline loops: CDR1 SGDLS, CDR2 YYNGEE. V lost 0 bases and J lost 4; bases outside the gene matches: 4. The CDR3 has 15 residues. The CDR3 nucleotides are TGTGCCAGCAGCGTAGCTAGCGGGATGGGAGAGACCCAGTACTTC. Translation: CASSVASGMGETQYF.

This chain joins TRBV4-1 and TRBJ2-7; D not certain. V lost 0 bases, J lost 3 bases, and 6 bases lay in between. CDR1 is MGHRA and CDR2 is YSYEKL in the germline V gene. The length of the CDR3 is 13 residues. CDR3 residues: CASSQDPNYEQYF. The CDR3, as DNA: TGCGCCAGCAGCCAAGATCCTAACTACGAGCAGTACTTC.

In this sample, this clone turned up once. J is TRBJ2-7 and V is TRBV18, with 9 positions matching TRBD2. The CDR3 has 15 residues. Germline V gives CDR1 KGHSH, CDR2 LQKENI. The V gene end was trimmed by 3 bases and the J gene end by 7 bases; junction bases not matched to a gene: 10. CDR3 amino acids: CASSPGQREVGEQYF. The CDR3 DNA sequence: TGTGCCAGCTCACCGGGACAGCGGGAGGTCGGGGAGCAGTACTTC.

V is TRBV28 and J is TRBJ1-3, with 7 bases matching TRBD1. CDR3 length equals 16 residues. V trimming: 7 bases; J trimming: 0 bases; junction bases outside the gene matches: 9. Germline lookup yields CDR1 MDHEN and CDR2 SYDVKM. The CDR3, as DNA: TGTGCCAGCACCGCGAATCCAGGGGGCTCTGGAAACACCATATATTTT. It translates to CASTANPGGSGNTIYF.

V is TRBV5-3 and J is TRBJ2-5; no firm D call. TRBV5-3 has ORF status, its function being uncertain. The CDR3 is 13 amino acids. Trimming stripped 2 bases from V and 2 bases from J, with 7 bases between. The DNA of the CDR3 is TGTGCCAGAAGCTTAAAACGGCAAGAGACCCAGTACTTC. It encodes CARSLKRQETQYF.